This TCR beta chain was captured in a study of T cells in Graves' hyperthyroidism and ophthalmopathy. No ophthalmopathy progression within 18 months constituted stable Graves' hyperthyroidism. Subjects aged 18 to 65 presented with newly diagnosed hyperthyroidism of less than 2 months' duration. The PBMCs were taken from around 9 ml of fresh peripheral blood. Amplification of TCR beta CDR3 regions was performed using RNA transcripts as template. The HTBI primer set was used in a first-round RT-PCR of the TCR CDR3. TCRdb ran MiXCR on the multiplex PCR reads and lists one entry per CDR3 protein. The repertoire holds approximately 400,000 distinct CDR3 sequences, with under 20% as singletons. The V and J ends lost 0 bases and 9 bases respectively, with 7 bases between them. The length of the CDR3 is 12 residues. Germline CDR1 is SGHRS and CDR2 is YFSETQ.

This clonotype was sampled from a woman under 30 with Graves' hyperthyroidism. Sequences were obtained from blood. J is TRBJ2-4 and V is TRBV5-1, with unresolved D. The CDR3 bases are TGCGCCAGCAGCTTGGATGGACCCATTCAGTACTTC. Amino acids: CASSLDGPIQYF. Combining the CDR3 with reference TRBV5-1 and TRBJ2-4 gives the whole variable domain KAGVTQTPRYLIKTRGQQVTLSCSPISGHRSVSWYQQTPGQGLQFLFEYFSETQRNKGNFPGRFSGRQFSNSRSEMNVSTLELGDSALYLCASSLDGPIQYFGAGTRLSVL.